This TCR beta chain came from a study of T cell responses to AZD1222 COVID-19 vaccine. The study's findings and limits: Unmutated variant regions are reportedly targeted by nearly half of spike-specific TCRs. Donors were mostly white British, more females; clonal diversity possibly underestimated.

Concerning this clone itself: The antigen remains undetermined. This specimen includes other DNA sequences encoding the same CDR3.

Trimming took 1 base from V and 1 from J, leaving 5 bases between them. The CDR3 runs to 13 residues. From germline, CDR1 is KGHSH and CDR2 LQKENI. Sequencing used immunoSEQ multiplex PCR; TCRdb keeps in-frame clones, though not all of them. The sample holds around 180,000 clones, around 92% seen once. This receptor was taken from an adult in good health. The chain couples TRBV18 to TRBJ2-7; D is uncertain. Material: peripheral blood, obtained on day 0 of AZD1222 vaccination. The CDR3 DNA sequence: TGTGCCAGCTCACCACAGGGTTCCTACGAGCAGTACGTC. Translating gives CASSPQGSYEQYV.